The entry below describes one TCR beta chain. Trimming took off 0 bases at V and 2 bases at J, with 14 bases between the two ends. CDR1 and CDR2 from the germline V gene are SGHRS and YFSETQ. The CDR3 is made up of 16 amino acids. This sample stems from a study of blood T cell repertoires in COVID-19. Clones were sequenced by immunoSEQ multiplex PCR, and TCRdb holds only the in-frame ones, with some missing. In the table there are about 54,000 clones, 81% of which are singletons. The source material was peripheral blood. This clonotype was obtained from a woman aged 55-75 years with acute or convalescent COVID-19. The V and J genes are TRBV5-1 and TRBJ2-5, with a possible D match to TRBD2 (6 bases). CDR3 region: CASSLGKVAEQETQYF. CDR3 sequence (DNA): TGCGCCAGCAGCTTGGGGAAGGTAGCGGAACAAGAGACCCAGTACTTC.